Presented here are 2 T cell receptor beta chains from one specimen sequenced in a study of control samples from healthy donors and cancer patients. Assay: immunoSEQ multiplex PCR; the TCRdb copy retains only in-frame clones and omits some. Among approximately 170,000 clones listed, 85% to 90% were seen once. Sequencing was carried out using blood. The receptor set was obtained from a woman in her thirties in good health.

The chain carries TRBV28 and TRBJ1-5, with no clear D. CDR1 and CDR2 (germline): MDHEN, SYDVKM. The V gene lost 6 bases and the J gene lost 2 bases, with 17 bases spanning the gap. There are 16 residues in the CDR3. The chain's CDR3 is CASRSRLIIGNQPQHF. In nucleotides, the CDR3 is TGTGCCAGCAGGAGCCGGCTGATTATCGGCAATCAGCCCCAGCATTTT.

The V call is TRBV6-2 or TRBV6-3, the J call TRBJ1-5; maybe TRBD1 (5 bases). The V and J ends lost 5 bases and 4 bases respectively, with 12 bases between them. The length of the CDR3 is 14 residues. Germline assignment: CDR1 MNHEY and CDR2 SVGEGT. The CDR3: CASSLDRRNQPQHF. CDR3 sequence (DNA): TGTGCCAGCAGTCTAGACAGACGAAATCAGCCCCAGCATTTT.